The 17 T cell receptor beta chains in this list originate from one sample, sequenced in a study of cytomegalovirus exposure and HLA in healthy donors. The PCR ran on 60 Vbeta and 13 Jbeta primers. Clones were sequenced by immunoSEQ multiplex PCR, and TCRdb holds only the in-frame ones, with some missing. The sample contains 180,000 or so clones, roughly 78% of which appear only once. The sequencing input was PBMCs. These receptors were obtained from a woman in her thirties in good health and CMV-seronegative.

V and J are TRBV5-1 and TRBJ2-5, with D tentatively TRBD2 (6 bases). The CDR3 is 16 amino acids. The germline V and J ends were trimmed by 0 bases and 4 bases, with 16 bases remaining between them. Germline assignment: CDR1 SGHRS and CDR2 YFSETQ. The CDR3 nucleotides are TGCGCCAGCAGCTTGGTGGCCCTACAGGAGGGAGAGACCCAGTACTTC. Protein sequence: CASSLVALQEGETQYF.

The chain uses TRBV7-6 and TRBJ1-1; 8 positions agree with TRBD1. This CDR3 has 14 residues. J gave up 11 bases and V 3 bases, and 11 bases lay outside the gene matches. Germline V gene data show CDR1 as SGHVS and CDR2 as FNYEAQ. CDR3 DNA: TGTGCCAGCAGCTTCAGGGGGCGCGTGGATCCGGCTTTCTTT. It encodes CASSFRGRVDPAFF.

The chain recombines TRBV6-4 with TRBJ1-2; D gene uncertain. This CDR3 has 13 amino acids. V was shortened by 2 bases and J by 2 bases, with 6 bases between the two germline ends. CDR1 is MRHNA, CDR2 SNTAGT, per germline. DNA for the CDR3: TGTGCCAGCAGTGACGACGGGAACTATGGCTACACCTTC. It encodes CASSDDGNYGYTF.

The gene calls are TRBV4-1 and TRBJ2-5; 7 bases align to TRBD2. The germline V gene encodes CDR1 MGHRA and CDR2 YSYEKL. The ends lost 0 bases at V and 3 bases at J; junction bases unmatched: 7. The CDR3 is 16 residues long. The CDR3 region is CASSQELGLSKETQYF. The CDR3 DNA is TGCGCCAGCAGCCAAGAGCTGGGACTATCAAAAGAGACCCAGTACTTC.

The V gene is TRBV5-1, the J gene TRBJ2-7; 9 bases are a match to TRBD2. CDR1 and CDR2 (germline): SGHRS, YFSETQ. The CDR3 extends over 14 amino acids. Losses at the gene ends were 4 bases for V and 4 bases for J; bases not matched to a gene: 6. Here the CDR3 DNA reads TGCGCCAGCAGCCCCGGGACTAGCACTTACGAGCAGTACTTC. It yields the protein CASSPGTSTYEQYF.

The V call is TRBV4-3, the J call TRBJ2-3; no definite D call. CDR1 and CDR2 (germline): LGHNA, YSLEER. The CDR3 is 18 amino acids. V lost 1 base and J lost 0, with 17 bases in between. Here the CDR3 DNA reads TGCGCCAGCAGCCAAGTTTTATGGGCTTTAACTAGCACAGATACGCAGTATTTT. This translates into CASSQVLWALTSTDTQYF.

This chain joins TRBV5-1 and TRBJ2-7, with 9 nucleotides matching TRBD2. Per the germline V gene, CDR1 is SGHRS and CDR2 is YFSETQ. The CDR3 has 15 amino acids. V was pared by 4 bases and J by 1 base, with 6 bases of the junction left unmatched. This CDR3 reads CASSENLAGSYEQYF. The CDR3 nucleotides read TGCGCCAGCAGCGAAAATCTAGCGGGGTCCTACGAGCAGTACTTC.

The V and J genes are TRBV7-7 and TRBJ2-5; 7 nucleotides agree with TRBD2. This CDR3 comprises 12 residues. The V and J ends lost 3 bases and 5 bases, in that order; junction bases with no gene match: 0. CDR1 and CDR2 from the germline V gene are SSHAT and FNYEAQ (reference sequence). DNA of the CDR3: TGTGCCAGCAGCTTCGGGGGGGAGACCCAGTACTTC. Protein sequence: CASSFGGETQYF. Full variable domain (rest looked up from reference TRBV7-7 and TRBJ2-5): GAGVSQSPRYKVTKRGQDVTLRCDPISSHATLYWYQQALGQGPEFLTYFNYEAQPDKSGLPSDRFSAERPEGSISTLTIQRTEQRDSAMYRCASSFGGETQYFGPGTRLLVL.

This clone was detected only once. The chain is built from TRBV29-1 and TRBJ2-7; tentatively, D is TRBD2 (6 bases). This CDR3 is 14 amino acids long. CDR1 SQVTM and CDR2 ANQGSEA come from the germline V gene. Trimming left V 4 bases short and J 0 bases short, with 13 bases between. CDR3 coding DNA: TGCAGCGTTGCCGGGGGAGCTTTCTCCTACGAGCAGTACTTC. Amino acids: CSVAGGAFSYEQYF.

This clone was found a few times. V is TRBV5-8 and J is TRBJ1-1; tentative D call: TRBD1 (5 bases). Trimming removed 4 bases from V and 7 bases from J, with 14 bases in between. Germline V CDR1 and CDR2: SGHTS, YDEGEE. This CDR3 is 13 amino acids long. The CDR3: CASSHDRRFEAFF. In nucleotides, the CDR3 is TGTGCCAGCAGCCATGACAGACGATTTGAAGCTTTCTTT. Variable domain in full (rest from reference TRBV5-8 and TRBJ1-1): EAGVTQSPTHLIKTRGQQATLRCSPISGHTSVYWYQQALGLGLQFLLWYDEGEERNRGNFPPRFSGRQFPNYSSELNVNALELEDSALYLCASSHDRRFEAFFGQGTRLTVV.

This clone was detected only a few times. The V and J genes are TRBV4-3 and TRBJ1-4; the D is unclear. Trimming left V 0 bases short and J 4 bases short, with 12 bases between. The CDR3 runs to 16 residues. Germline CDR1 is LGHNA and CDR2 is YSLEER. As DNA, the CDR3 is TGCGCCAGCAGCCAAGATCAGGAGGGCTTTAATGAAAAACTGTTTTTT. Its translation is CASSQDQEGFNEKLFF.

The CDR3 DNA sequence: TGTGCCAGCAGTGAGCGACAGGGGGGAACGGTCGATCAGCCCCAGCATTTT. Translated: CASSERQGGTVDQPQHF. The chain has TRBV27 and TRBJ1-5, with 9 bases matching TRBD1. The CDR3 sequence is 17 residues long. V shed 5 bases and J 5 bases; nucleotides not matched to a gene: 13. CDR1 and CDR2 (germline): MNHEY, SMNVEV (reference sequence).

The chain is built from TRBV5-4 and TRBJ2-7; TRBD1 might be the D (6 bases). Between the trimmed V and J ends, which lost 5 bases and 0 bases, there was a span of 18 bases. The length of the CDR3 is 16 residues. CDR1 and CDR2 (germline): SGHNT, YYREEE (reference sequence). CDR3 DNA sequence: TGTGCCAGCAGACCTTTAGTGACAGGATCCTCCTACGAGCAGTACTTC. This encodes CASRPLVTGSSYEQYF.

The chain couples TRBV9 to TRBJ1-2, with D tentatively TRBD1 (5 bases). Trimming stripped 6 bases from V and 6 bases from J, with 21 bases between. The CDR3 is made up of 15 amino acids. Germline V gene data show CDR1 as SGDLS and CDR2 as YYNGEE. The CDR3 spells CASNYPGRARNGYTF. CDR3 bases: TGTGCCAGCAATTACCCCGGCAGGGCTCGGAATGGCTACACCTTC.

The chain combines TRBV7-9 with TRBJ2-1; possibly TRBD1 for D (5 bases). CDR1 SEHNR and CDR2 FQNEAQ come from the germline V gene (reference sequence). CDR3 length: 17 residues. V dropped 1 base and J dropped 7 bases, with 20 bases sitting between them. The CDR3 region has the DNA TGTGCCAGCAGCTTAGACCTGACAGACGACTGGGAAAATGAGCAGTTCTTC. It yields the protein CASSLDLTDDWENEQFF.

The chain is built from TRBV27 and TRBJ2-4; D perhaps matches TRBD2 (6 bases). The CDR3 has 15 residues. Trimming removed 0 bases at V and 11 bases at J, with 17 bases between. Per the germline V gene, CDR1 is MNHEY and CDR2 is SMNVEV (reference sequence). CDR3 residues: CASSLSRAGTHVQYF. The DNA of the CDR3 is TGTGCCAGCAGTTTATCCCGGGCGGGGACCCATGTTCAGTACTTC.

The rearrangement links TRBV9 to TRBJ1-1; 8 nucleotides align to TRBD1. Per germline, CDR1 SGDLS and CDR2 YYNGEE. V dropped 3 bases and J dropped 7; count of bases not matched to a gene: 8. The CDR3 has 14 amino acids. The CDR3 region has the DNA TGTGCCAGCAGCGCCCGACAGGGGACGGGTGAAGCTTTCTTT. This translates into CASSARQGTGEAFF.